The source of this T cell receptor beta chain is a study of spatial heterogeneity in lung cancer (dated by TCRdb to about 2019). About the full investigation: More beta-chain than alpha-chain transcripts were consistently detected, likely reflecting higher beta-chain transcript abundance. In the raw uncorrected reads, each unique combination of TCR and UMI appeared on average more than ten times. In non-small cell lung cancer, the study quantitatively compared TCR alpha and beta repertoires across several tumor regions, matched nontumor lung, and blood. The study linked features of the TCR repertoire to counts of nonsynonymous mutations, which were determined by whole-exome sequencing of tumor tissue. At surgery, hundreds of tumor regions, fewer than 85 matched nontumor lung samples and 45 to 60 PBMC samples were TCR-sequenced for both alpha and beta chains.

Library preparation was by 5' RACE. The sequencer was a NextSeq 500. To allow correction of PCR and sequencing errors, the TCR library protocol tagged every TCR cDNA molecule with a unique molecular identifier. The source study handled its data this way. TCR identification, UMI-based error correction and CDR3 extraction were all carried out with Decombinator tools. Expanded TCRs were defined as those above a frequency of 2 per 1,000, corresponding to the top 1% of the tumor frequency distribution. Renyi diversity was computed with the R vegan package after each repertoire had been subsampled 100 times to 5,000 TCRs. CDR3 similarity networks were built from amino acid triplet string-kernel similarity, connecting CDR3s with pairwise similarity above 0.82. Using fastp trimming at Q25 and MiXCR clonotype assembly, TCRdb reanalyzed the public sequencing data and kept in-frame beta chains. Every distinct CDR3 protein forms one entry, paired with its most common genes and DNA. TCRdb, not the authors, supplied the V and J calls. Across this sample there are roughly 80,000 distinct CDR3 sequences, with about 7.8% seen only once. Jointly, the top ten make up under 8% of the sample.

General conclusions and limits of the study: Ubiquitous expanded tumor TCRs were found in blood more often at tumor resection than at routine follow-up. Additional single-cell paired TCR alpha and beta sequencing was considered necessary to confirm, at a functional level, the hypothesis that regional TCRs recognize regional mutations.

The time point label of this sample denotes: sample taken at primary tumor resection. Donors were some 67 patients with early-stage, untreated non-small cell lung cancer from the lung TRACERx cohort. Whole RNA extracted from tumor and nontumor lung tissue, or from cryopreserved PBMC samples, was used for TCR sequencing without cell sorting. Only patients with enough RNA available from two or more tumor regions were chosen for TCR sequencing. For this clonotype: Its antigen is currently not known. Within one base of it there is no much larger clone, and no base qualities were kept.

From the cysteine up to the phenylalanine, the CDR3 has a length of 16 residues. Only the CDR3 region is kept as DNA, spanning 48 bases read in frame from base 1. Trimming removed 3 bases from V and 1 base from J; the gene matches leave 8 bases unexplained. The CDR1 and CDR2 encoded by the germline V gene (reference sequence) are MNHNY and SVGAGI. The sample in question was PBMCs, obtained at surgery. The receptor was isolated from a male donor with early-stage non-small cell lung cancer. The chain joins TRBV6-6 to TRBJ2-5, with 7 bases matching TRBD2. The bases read TGTGCCAGCAGTTATATGGGACTACCTTCCCAAGAGACCCAGTACTTC. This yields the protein CASSYMGLPSQETQYF.